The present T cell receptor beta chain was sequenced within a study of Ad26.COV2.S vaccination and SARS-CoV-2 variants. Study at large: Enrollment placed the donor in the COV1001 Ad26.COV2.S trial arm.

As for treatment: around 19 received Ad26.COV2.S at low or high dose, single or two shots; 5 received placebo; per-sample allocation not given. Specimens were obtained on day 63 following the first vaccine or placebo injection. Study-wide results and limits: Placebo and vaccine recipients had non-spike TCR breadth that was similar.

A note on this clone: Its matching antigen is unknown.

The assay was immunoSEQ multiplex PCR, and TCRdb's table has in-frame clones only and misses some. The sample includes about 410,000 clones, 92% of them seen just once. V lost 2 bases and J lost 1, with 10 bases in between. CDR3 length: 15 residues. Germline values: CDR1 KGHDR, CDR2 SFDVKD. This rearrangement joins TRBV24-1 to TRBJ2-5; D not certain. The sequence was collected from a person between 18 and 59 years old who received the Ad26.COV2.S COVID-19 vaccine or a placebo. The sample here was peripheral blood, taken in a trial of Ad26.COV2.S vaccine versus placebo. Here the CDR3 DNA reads TGTGCCACCAGTGATTGGTCCAGCCTCCAAGAGACCCAGTACTTC. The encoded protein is CATSDWSSLQETQYF.